The rows below give T cell receptor beta chains drawn from one sample of a study of T cell responses to AZD1222 COVID-19 vaccine. Measured with immunoSEQ multiplex PCR; TCRdb has only the in-frame clones, and not every one. Of around 130,000 clones listed, 80% to 90% are singletons. The sample in question was peripheral blood, obtained on day 0 of AZD1222 vaccination. These receptors all come from an adult in good health. Both conserved end residues are part of each CDR3. Fields, in order: J gene, clone size, V gene, CDR3 protein. Size values are once, few and many counts, or a class for expanded clones, and some rows have none.

>TRBJ1-1|.|TRBV6-1
CASSEGQYGNTEAFF
>TRBJ1-1|.|TRBV7-9
CASSLNRETEAFF
>TRBJ2-7|few|TRBV7-9
CASSLDSGLGRYEQYF
>TRBJ2-7|.|TRBV11-2
CASSLDLGTGHYEQYF
>TRBJ1-5|.|TRBV6-2/TRBV6-3
CASSPGMGNQPQHF
>TRBJ1-3|.|TRBV6-5
CASRSGFSGNTIYF
>TRBJ1-2|.|TRBV19
CATKQGPNYGYTF
>TRBJ1-5|.|TRBV7-2
CASSLVRGRYQPQHF
>TRBJ2-7|.|TRBV29-1
CSVDQTGGSYEQYF
>TRBJ2-5|.|TRBV9
CASSVAGTKETQYF
>TRBJ2-5|.|TRBV5-4
CASSLRLGTQGTQYF
>TRBJ2-7|.|TRBV11-2
CASSLDPGLAGVYEQYF
>TRBJ1-3|.|TRBV14
CASSRNLRAGNTIYF
>TRBJ1-5|.|TRBV19
CASNPDGYSNQPQHF
>TRBJ2-1|.|TRBV30
CAWSVQGVYGEQFF
>TRBJ1-4|.|TRBV18
CASSPDRANEKLFF
>TRBJ1-2|.|TRBV28
CASSETDGYTF
>TRBJ1-6|.|TRBV7-8
CASSLVYGTDSPLHF
>TRBJ1-1|.|TRBV3-1/TRBV3-2
CASSPTGANTEAFF
>TRBJ1-1|.|TRBV29-1
CSVEVDRATEAFF
>TRBJ1-1|.|TRBV9
CASSVGLYGDTEAFF
>TRBJ1-5|.|TRBV23-1
CASSTGASNQPQHF
>TRBJ2-1|.|TRBV6-2/TRBV6-3
CASSLLAGGHNEQFF
>TRBJ1-2|.|TRBV19
CASNLRDNYGYTF
>TRBJ1-2|.|TRBV11-2
CASTPSRQGGYGYTF
>TRBJ2-3|.|TRBV5-1
CASHSGPTDTQYF
>TRBJ1-5|.|TRBV3-1/TRBV3-2
CASSQGAGFNQPQHF
>TRBJ2-1|.|TRBV3-1/TRBV3-2
CASSHSFLVRSSYNEQFF
>TRBJ2-1|.|TRBV19
CASTSGAKRDEQFF
>TRBJ1-4|.|TRBV2
CASSGGRGNEKLFF
>TRBJ2-1|.|TRBV7-6
CASSLARTYNEQFF
>TRBJ2-7|.|TRBV19
CASSIGGIAYEQYF
>TRBJ1-5|.|TRBV10-3
CAISDPDRTNQPQHF
>TRBJ1-5|.|TRBV7-2
CASSRTGPDQPQHF
>TRBJ1-1|.|TRBV7-9
CASSFLDRPEAFF
>TRBJ2-1|few|TRBV24-1
CATSDLGRNEQFF
>TRBJ2-1|.|TRBV11-2
CASSSGLAGLSSYNEQFF
>TRBJ1-5|.|TRBV19
CASSWYPPSNDNQPQHF
>TRBJ1-5|.|TRBV6-6
CASSYAGQKGNQPQHF
>TRBJ2-3|.|TRBV29-1
CSVGRDTQYF
>TRBJ1-5|.|TRBV7-9
CASSSTDRPNQPQHF
>TRBJ2-1|.|TRBV2
CATVGRLTSYNEQFF
>TRBJ1-2|.|TRBV29-1
CSVGVSGESYGYTF
>TRBJ1-2|.|TRBV7-9
CASGGTGGLLSYGYTF